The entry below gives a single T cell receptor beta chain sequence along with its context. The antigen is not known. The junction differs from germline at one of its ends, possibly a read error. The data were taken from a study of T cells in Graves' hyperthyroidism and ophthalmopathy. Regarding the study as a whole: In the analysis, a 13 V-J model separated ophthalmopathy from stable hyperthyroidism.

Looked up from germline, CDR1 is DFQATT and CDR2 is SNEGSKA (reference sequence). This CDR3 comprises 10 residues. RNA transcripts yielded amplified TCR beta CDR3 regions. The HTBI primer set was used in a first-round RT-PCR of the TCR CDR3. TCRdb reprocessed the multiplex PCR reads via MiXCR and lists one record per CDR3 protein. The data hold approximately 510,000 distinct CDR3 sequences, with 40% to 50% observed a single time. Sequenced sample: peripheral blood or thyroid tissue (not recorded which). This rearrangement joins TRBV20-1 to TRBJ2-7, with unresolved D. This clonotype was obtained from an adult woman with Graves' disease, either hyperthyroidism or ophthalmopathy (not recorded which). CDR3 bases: TGCAGTGCTAGGGGCTCTCTTCATGCATTC. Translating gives CSARGSLHAF.